Below, 14 T cell receptor beta chains from the same sample are listed, as sequenced in a study of shared clonotypes between healthy human individuals. TCRdb keeps only in-frame clones here, not all; method: immunoSEQ multiplex PCR. Of 2 million to 2.5 million clones listed, almost 96% are singletons. Sample: naive CD4+ T cells sorted from blood. The subset is: CD45RA+ positively selected. The receptor source for this set is a man younger than 35 in good health.

This clone appeared a single time. This rearrangement joins TRBV18 to TRBJ2-3, with D possibly TRBD2 on 5 matching bases. The CDR3 has 15 residues. V gave up 9 bases and J gave up 1 base, with 17 bases separating them. Germline loops: CDR1 KGHSH, CDR2 LQKENI. DNA of the CDR3: TGTGCCAGTCTTCCTATTTCCGGGGGCACAGATACGCAGTATTTT. Protein product: CASLPISGGTDTQYF.

As for this clone: Other DNA sequences from this sample encode an identical CDR3 as well. The V call is TRBV9, the J call TRBJ1-1; the D gene is possibly TRBD1 (6 bases). The germline V and J ends were trimmed by 2 bases and 1 base, with 9 bases remaining between them. Germline loops: CDR1 SGDLS, CDR2 YYNGEE. The CDR3 is made up of 14 amino acids. The CDR3 DNA reads as TGTGCCAGCAGCGTGGGGACAACGAACACTGAAGCTTTCTTT. This gives the protein CASSVGTTNTEAFF.

The chain uses TRBV18 and TRBJ2-6, with TRBD2 matching over 8 bases. The CDR3 has 18 residues. J lost 0 bases, V lost 3 bases, and 7 bases had no gene match. Germline V lookup: CDR1 KGHSH, CDR2 LQKENI. In nucleotides, the CDR3 is TGTGCCAGCTCACCCCTAGGACTAGCCACCTCTGGGGCCAACGTCCTGACTTTC. Translated, it gives CASSPLGLATSGANVLTF.

V is TRBV2 and J is TRBJ1-4; D ambiguous. With 7 bases removed from V and 0 bases from J, the gap between germline ends came to 12 bases. Germline-derived CDR1 and CDR2 are SNHLY and FYNNEI. The CDR3 contains 15 residues. The DNA for the CDR3 is TGTGCCAGCAAGGCGCAGCGCGCAACTAATGAAAAACTGTTTTTT. This encodes CASKAQRATNEKLFF.

The chain uses TRBV6-5 and TRBJ2-1; D possibly corresponds to TRBD2 (7 bases). This CDR3 region has 15 residues. Trimming cost V 6 bases and J 3 bases, with 15 bases left between them. The V gene's germline CDR1 is MNHEY and CDR2 SVGAGI. The CDR3 reads CASSPSGGSYNEQFF. The CDR3 DNA follows: TGTGCCAGCAGCCCATCGGGGGGCAGCTACAATGAGCAGTTCTTC.

Turning to this clone: Other DNA sequences within the sample encode an identical CDR3. This chain links TRBV19 with TRBJ1-1; a possible D gene is TRBD1 (5 bases). The germline CDR1 and CDR2 sequences are LNHDA and SQIVND (reference sequence). The CDR3 consists of 12 residues. V lost 4 bases and J 3 bases, leaving 6 bases between the germline ends. The CDR3 coding sequence is TGTGCCAGTAGTACAGGGTACACTGAAGCTTTCTTT. Translating it yields CASSTGYTEAFF.

About this clone itself: The sample contains more than one DNA sequence encoding this CDR3. The chain employs TRBV5-1 and TRBJ2-1; the D gene is possibly TRBD1 (6 bases). The CDR3 consists of 13 residues. The V and J ends lost 2 bases and 3 bases respectively, with 6 bases between them. The germline gives CDR1 SGHRS, CDR2 YFSETQ. CDR3 protein: CASSLQGYNEQFF. For the CDR3, the DNA is TGCGCCAGCAGCTTACAGGGCTACAATGAGCAGTTCTTC.

This clone has just one count. This chain joins TRBV2 and TRBJ2-7; the D gene is possibly TRBD1 (6 bases). Deletions cut 4 bases from V and 5 bases from J, with 15 bases between. Germline V gene data show CDR1 as SNHLY and CDR2 as FYNNEI. CDR3 length: 14 amino acids. In nucleotides, the CDR3 is TGTGCCAGCAGTGCCGGGACAATTCTCCACGAGCAGTACTTC. Its translation: CASSAGTILHEQYF.

This chain links TRBV5-8 with TRBJ2-7; 7 nucleotides match TRBD2. This CDR3 spans 14 amino acids. The germline V gene encodes CDR1 SGHTS and CDR2 YDEGEE. V lost 2 bases, J lost 1 base, and 3 bases stayed unmatched. CDR3 amino acids: CASSFASGSYEQYF. In nucleotides, the CDR3 is TGTGCCAGCAGCTTCGCTAGCGGATCCTACGAGCAGTACTTC.

This clone was observed a few times. The chain joins TRBV5-1 to TRBJ2-5; 11 nucleotides line up with TRBD1. Germline CDR1 is SGHRS and CDR2 is YFSETQ. The CDR3 runs 16 residues. With V trimmed by 3 bases and J by 4 bases, 8 bases remained unmatched. The CDR3 DNA follows: TGCGCCAGCAGCTCCCCCGGACAGGGGGCAGGAGAGACCCAGTACTTC. Translation gives CASSSPGQGAGETQYF.

In this sample, this clone turned up once. V gene TRBV5-6 combines with J gene TRBJ1-2, with 9 nucleotides matching TRBD1. V lost 3 bases, J lost 8 bases, and 8 bases stayed unmatched. Germline V gives CDR1 SGHDT, CDR2 YYEEEE. The CDR3 runs 14 residues. CDR3 sequence reads: CASSYLQGAGGYTF. CDR3 DNA: TGTGCCAGCAGCTACCTACAGGGGGCGGGAGGCTACACCTTC.

The V call is TRBV7-9, the J call TRBJ2-2; 12 nucleotides align to TRBD2. The CDR3 has 16 residues. Germline V gene data show CDR1 as SEHNR and CDR2 as FQNEAQ (reference sequence). Losses at the gene ends were 5 bases for V and 4 bases for J; bases not matched to a gene: 5. The CDR3 loop reads CASSPGLAGSTGELFF. CDR3 DNA: TGTGCCAGCAGCCCGGGACTAGCGGGTAGCACCGGGGAGCTGTTTTTT.

On this clone itself: The identical CDR3 is also encoded by other nucleotide sequences in the sample. This chain uses TRBV30 with TRBJ1-1; TRBD1 is a possible D gene (5 bases). This CDR3 is 12 amino acids long. Per germline, CDR1 GTSNPN and CDR2 SVGIG (reference sequence). The V end lost 5 bases, the J end lost 5 bases, and 12 bases lay between the germline ends. CDR3 protein: CAWGQGGTEAFF. The CDR3 DNA is TGTGCCTGGGGGCAGGGAGGGACTGAAGCTTTCTTT.

CDR3 sequence (DNA): TGTGCCAGCTCACCACGGACTGCGGAAGAGACCCAGTACTTC. This codes for CASSPRTAEETQYF. The V call is TRBV18, the J call TRBJ2-5; maybe TRBD2 (5 bases). V shed 1 base and J shed 3 bases, with 9 bases lying between them. Germline V lookup: CDR1 KGHSH, CDR2 LQKENI. The CDR3 has 14 amino acids.